Shown below are 27 T cell receptor beta chains from a single sample sequenced in a study of blood T cell repertoires in COVID-19 (dated by TCRdb to the early 2020s). Receptor libraries were prepared by the immunoSEQ multiplex PCR assay. The table was pulled from immuneACCESS by TCRdb, which kept in-frame rearrangements only. Such tables lose some clones; where checked, under half of the loss comes from unresolved V genes, and the rest has no known cause. The sample contains 90,000 to 100,000 clones, approximately 86% of them found a single time. The ten top clones hold around 12% of the sample. Sequencing input: peripheral blood. The receptors were gathered from a human donor in a cohort sampled during active COVID-19.

The DNA for the CDR3 is TGTGCCAGCAGCTTTTCGGGGAATGAAAAACTGTTTTTT. This translates into CASSFSGNEKLFF. V and J are TRBV7-9 and TRBJ1-4; D unclear. Germline CDR1 SEHNR, CDR2 FQNEAQ (reference sequence). Trimming shortened V by 3 bases and J by 5 bases, and 7 bases separated the two germline ends. This CDR3 contains 13 residues.

The chain combines TRBV5-1 with TRBJ2-2; unclear D gene. CDR1 SGHRS and CDR2 YFSETQ come from the germline V gene. The germline V and J ends were trimmed by 3 bases and 1 base, with 7 bases remaining between them. CDR3 size: 14 residues. The CDR3 DNA sequence: TGCGCCAGCAGCTCAAGAGAGAACACCGGGGAGCTGTTTTTT. As protein: CASSSRENTGELFF.

This clone was found a few times. The chain has TRBV7-2 and TRBJ2-7, with 9 bases fitting TRBD1. V was clipped by 5 bases and J by 5 bases; unmatched bases: 10. The CDR3 totals 15 residues. Germline-derived CDR1 and CDR2 are SGHTA and FQGNSA. CDR3 sequence: CASSNRDRVFDEQYF. The CDR3 DNA follows: TGTGCCAGCAGCAACCGGGACAGGGTATTTGACGAGCAGTACTTC.

The chain employs TRBV10-3 and TRBJ2-5; TRBD2 aligns across 14 bases. Germline V gives CDR1 ENHRY, CDR2 SYGVKD. The CDR3 has 16 residues. Trimming at V came to 3 bases and at J to 2 bases, leaving 2 bases not matched to a gene. The CDR3 loop reads CAISDGLAGGQETQYF. CDR3 nucleotide sequence: TGTGCCATCAGTGACGGACTAGCGGGGGGTCAAGAGACCCAGTACTTC.

The gene calls are TRBV4-1 and TRBJ2-3; 8 bases map to TRBD2. Germline V lookup: CDR1 MGHRA, CDR2 YSYEKL. Trimming at V came to 0 bases and at J to 0 bases, leaving 5 bases not matched to a gene. This CDR3 has 17 residues. The CDR3: CASSQDLGLASTDTQYF. Here the CDR3 DNA reads TGCGCCAGCAGCCAAGATTTAGGACTAGCCAGCACAGATACGCAGTATTTT.

The chain has TRBV30 and TRBJ1-3; D is perhaps TRBD1 (5 bases). Per germline, CDR1 GTSNPN and CDR2 SVGIG (reference sequence). Trimming took off 6 bases at V and 3 bases at J, with 30 bases between the two ends. The CDR3 runs 19 residues. CDR3: CACRDRPGSASPLGNTIYF. CDR3 coding DNA: TGTGCCTGCCGGGACCGCCCCGGGAGCGCGAGCCCCCTTGGAAACACCATATATTTT.

The chain has TRBV29-1 and TRBJ1-4, with D perhaps matching TRBD1 (6 bases). The V gene lost 5 bases and the J gene lost 7 bases, with 17 bases spanning the gap. Germline loops: CDR1 SQVTM, CDR2 ANQGSEA. There are 14 residues in the CDR3. DNA of the CDR3: TGCAGCGTTCAAGGGGGGGGATCGGGTGAAAAACTGTTTTTT. Protein sequence: CSVQGGGSGEKLFF.

DNA of the CDR3: TGTGCCAGCTCATCCGGGACAGAAAAAAACATTCAGTACTTC. Amino acid sequence: CASSSGTEKNIQYF. This chain links TRBV19 with TRBJ2-4; the match to TRBD1 covers 7 bases. This CDR3 spans 14 amino acids. The J segment lost 4 bases and the V segment lost 9 bases, leaving 9 bases of the junction unmatched. Germline V gene data show CDR1 as LNHDA and CDR2 as SQIVND (reference sequence).

The chain links TRBV13 to TRBJ2-5, with TRBD2 identical over 13 bases. CDR1 is PRHDT and CDR2 is FYEKMQ in the germline V gene (reference sequence). The CDR3 has 16 residues. The J segment lost 1 base and the V segment lost 3 bases, leaving 2 bases of the junction unmatched. The CDR3 nucleotides read TGTGCCAGCAGCTTCGGGACTAGCGGGGTCCAAGAGACCCAGTACTTC. As protein: CASSFGTSGVQETQYF.

V usage is TRBV7-3 and J usage is TRBJ1-2; D is undetermined. CDR3 length equals 15 residues. V was pared by 5 bases and J by 6 bases, with 19 bases between. Germline V lookup: CDR1 SGHTA, CDR2 FQGTGA. This CDR3 reads CASSPSSGYSDGYTF. The CDR3 DNA reads TGTGCCAGCAGCCCCAGCTCGGGGTATAGCGATGGCTACACCTTC.

This clone was recorded only once. The chain couples TRBV5-1 to TRBJ1-2; 7 bases are a match to TRBD1. Per the germline V gene, CDR1 is SGHRS and CDR2 is YFSETQ. J lost 4 bases, V lost 4 bases, and 7 bases had no gene match. The CDR3 covers 14 residues. Written as DNA, the CDR3 is TGCGCCAGCAGCGCGGAGGGGGCCTCCTATGGCTACACCTTC. Translation gives CASSAEGASYGYTF.

This CDR3 is CASSGGTSGIHTGELFF. CDR3 DNA: TGTGCCAGCAGCGGGGGAACTAGCGGGATTCACACCGGGGAGCTGTTTTTT. J is TRBJ2-2 and V is TRBV5-4, with 10 bases lining up with TRBD2. J was trimmed by 3 bases and V by 4 bases; bases with no gene match: 9. There are 17 residues in the CDR3. Germline lookup yields CDR1 SGHNT and CDR2 YYREEE (reference sequence).

The rearrangement joins TRBV5-6 to TRBJ2-3, with 7 bases matching TRBD2. The junction had 16 bases not matched to a gene; V was cut back by 4 bases and J by 2 bases. The CDR3 length is 18 residues. Germline CDR1 reads SGHDT; CDR2 reads YYEEEE. Written as DNA, the CDR3 is TGTGCCAGCAGCCGACCCCGACCACTAGCGTTCGCCACAGATACGCAGTATTTT. This sequence encodes CASSRPRPLAFATDTQYF.

The rearrangement links TRBV4-3 to TRBJ2-4, with 7 bases fitting TRBD2. The CDR3 has 17 amino acids. The V and J ends lost 1 base and 2 bases, in that order; junction bases with no gene match: 8. Germline assignment: CDR1 LGHNA and CDR2 YSLEER. The CDR3 reads CASSQVWEGSPKNIQYF. CDR3 DNA: TGCGCCAGCAGCCAAGTATGGGAGGGGTCCCCCAAAAACATTCAGTACTTC.

In DNA, the CDR3 is TGTGCCAGCTCACCCCCGACAGGGAGGCCCACTGAAGCTTTCTTT. Protein product: CASSPPTGRPTEAFF. The chain uses TRBV18 and TRBJ1-1; 7 bases are a match to TRBD1. This CDR3 comprises 15 residues. With V trimmed by 3 bases and J by 4 bases, 8 bases remained unmatched. Germline V gene data show CDR1 as KGHSH and CDR2 as LQKENI. The full variable domain, completed using reference TRBV18 and TRBJ1-1, is NAGVMQNPRHLVRRRGQEARLRCSPMKGHSHVYWYRQLPEEGLKFMVYLQKENIIDESGMPKERFSAEFPKEGPSILRIQQVVRGDSAAYFCASSPPTGRPTEAFFGQGTRLTVV.

V usage is TRBV11-2 and J usage is TRBJ2-4, with no clear D. The CDR3 consists of 13 residues. Trimming took off 4 bases at V and 7 bases at J, with 11 bases between the two ends. Germline V gene lookup returns CDR1 SGHAT and CDR2 FQNNGV. This chain's CDR3 is CASSYNQVNIQYF. CDR3 in DNA: TGTGCCAGCAGCTACAATCAGGTTAACATTCAGTACTTC. The complete variable domain, with remaining parts taken from reference TRBV11-2 and TRBJ2-4, reads EAGVAQSPRYKIIEKRQSVAFWCNPISGHATLYWYQQILGQGPKLLIQFQNNGVVDDSQLPKDRFSAERLKGVDSTLKIQPAKLEDSAVYLCASSYNQVNIQYFGAGTRLSVL.

The chain couples TRBV7-6 to TRBJ2-5, with D perhaps TRBD1 (7 bases). The CDR3 contains 15 residues. Germline-derived CDR1 and CDR2 are SGHVS and FNYEAQ. V lost 1 base to trimming and J lost 4 bases, with 13 bases between them. CDR3 sequence reads: CASSLVRQGGETQYF. CDR3 bases: TGTGCCAGCAGCTTAGTCCGCCAGGGGGGAGAGACCCAGTACTTC.

The chain couples TRBV28 to TRBJ1-6, with 7 nucleotides matching TRBD1. Germline CDR1 reads MDHEN; CDR2 reads SYDVKM. V was clipped by 4 bases and J by 5 bases; unmatched bases: 14. There are 18 residues in the CDR3. CDR3 region: CASSSVGTTGVHNSPLHF. The CDR3 DNA reads as TGTGCCAGCAGTTCAGTTGGGACCACAGGGGTCCATAATTCACCCCTCCACTTT.

The rearrangement uses TRBV3-1 (or the pseudogene TRBV3-2) and TRBJ2-7; D is unclear. CDR3 length equals 16 residues. V gave up 1 base and J gave up 0 bases, with 13 bases separating them. The germline gives CDR1 LGHDT, CDR2 YNNKEL (reference sequence). The chain's CDR3 is CASSQGASRSSYEQYF. CDR3 nucleotide sequence: TGTGCCAGCAGCCAAGGGGCGAGCCGAAGCTCCTACGAGCAGTACTTC.

This chain connects TRBV9 to TRBJ2-1, with 10 bases that match TRBD2. CDR1 SGDLS and CDR2 YYNGEE come from the germline V gene. This CDR3 contains 17 residues. J gave up 7 bases and V 2 bases, and 12 bases lay outside the gene matches. CDR3 sequence: CASSVNLAGVEGNEQFF. In nucleotides, the CDR3 is TGTGCCAGCAGCGTTAATCTAGCGGGAGTTGAGGGGAATGAGCAGTTCTTC.

The CDR3 sequence is CSVDLTGSTDTQYF. CDR3 nucleotide sequence: TGCAGCGTTGACCTCACAGGGAGCACAGATACGCAGTATTTT. The chain couples TRBV29-1 to TRBJ2-3; a possible D gene is TRBD1 (6 bases). Germline assignment: CDR1 SQVTM and CDR2 ANQGSEA. This CDR3 has 14 amino acids. Deletions cut 3 bases from V and 0 bases from J, with 10 bases between.

The chain uses TRBV3-1 (or the pseudogene TRBV3-2) and TRBJ2-1; possibly TRBD1 for D (6 bases). The germline V gene encodes CDR1 LGHDT and CDR2 YNNKEL (reference sequence). V was trimmed by 6 bases and J by 7 bases, leaving 16 bases between them. There are 14 residues in the CDR3. The CDR3 protein is CASRTPGHGNEQFF. The CDR3 coding sequence is TGTGCCAGCAGAACACCGGGACACGGGAATGAGCAGTTCTTC.

The V and J genes are TRBV5-8 and TRBJ1-3; D is unclear. The germline gives CDR1 SGHTS, CDR2 YDEGEE. The CDR3 totals 14 residues. The V end was cut by 3 bases, the J end by 0 bases, with 7 bases between. The CDR3 loop reads CASSSLSSGNTIYF. DNA of the CDR3: TGTGCCAGCAGCTCACTGAGCTCTGGAAACACCATATATTTT.

The chain joins TRBV18 to TRBJ1-4, with D unresolved. V lost 5 bases and J 4 bases, leaving 14 bases between the germline ends. The CDR3 runs 15 residues. CDR1 and CDR2 from the germline V gene are KGHSH and LQKENI. CDR3 in amino acids: CASSGTALSNEKLFF. Written as DNA, the CDR3 is TGTGCCAGCTCAGGTACAGCTCTGAGTAATGAAAAACTGTTTTTT.

The chain uses TRBV21-1 and TRBJ1-1; the DNA was not compared with TRBD1, the D call given in the table. TRBV21-1 is an annotated pseudogene. The CDR3 has 16 residues. CDR3 region: CASSPIRQGPNTEAFF. Written as DNA, the CDR3 is TGTGCCAGCAGCCCCATTAGACAGGGACCGAACACTGAAGCTTTCTTT.

The chain is built from TRBV27 and TRBJ1-3, with TRBD1 identical over 9 bases. The CDR3 extends over 17 amino acids. V trimming: 5 bases; J trimming: 0 bases; junction bases outside the gene matches: 8. CDR1 MNHEY and CDR2 SMNVEV come from the germline V gene (reference sequence). CDR3 protein: CASSPLNRGLSGNTIYF. The DNA for the CDR3 is TGTGCCAGCAGTCCCCTCAACAGGGGGCTCTCTGGAAACACCATATATTTT.

For this clone: The junction does not match germline at one end; this may be a read error. V gene TRBV5-3 combines with J gene TRBJ2-3, with D perhaps matching TRBD1 (7 bases). TRBV5-3 is flagged as an ORF with uncertain function. The CDR3 runs 13 residues. For the CDR3, the DNA is TGTGCCGGGGGACAGAGGGGGGTTCAAGGCCCCCCTTTT. Translated, it gives CAGGQRGVQGPPF.